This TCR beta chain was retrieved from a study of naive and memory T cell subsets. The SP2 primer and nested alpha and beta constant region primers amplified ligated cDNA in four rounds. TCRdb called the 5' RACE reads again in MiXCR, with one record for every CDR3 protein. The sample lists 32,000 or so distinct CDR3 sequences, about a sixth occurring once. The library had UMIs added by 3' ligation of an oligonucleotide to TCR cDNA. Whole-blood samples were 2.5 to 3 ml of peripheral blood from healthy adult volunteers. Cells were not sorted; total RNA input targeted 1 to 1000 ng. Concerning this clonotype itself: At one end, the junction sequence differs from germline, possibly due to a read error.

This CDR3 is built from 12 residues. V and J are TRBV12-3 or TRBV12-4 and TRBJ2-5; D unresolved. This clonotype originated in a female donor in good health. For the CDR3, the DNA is TGTGCCAGCAGTTTAGCGCAAGAGACCCTGTACTTC. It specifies CASSLAQETLYF.